Each of the 15 T cell receptor beta chains below was sequenced from the same sample in a study of blood T cell repertoires in COVID-19. The data were produced by immunoSEQ multiplex PCR, yet TCRdb's version contains in-frame clones alone and is incomplete. This table holds about 180,000 clones, around four fifths found once. The material sequenced was peripheral blood. These receptors were taken from a man between 70 and 80 years old with active or convalescent COVID-19.

The rearrangement links TRBV5-1 to TRBJ2-7; 7 positions match TRBD2. The CDR3 covers 14 residues. Germline CDR1 reads SGHRS; CDR2 reads YFSETQ. V shed 5 bases, J shed 3 bases, and the junction held 8 bases outside the gene matches. The CDR3 protein is CASRQSGAYYEQYF. CDR3 DNA sequence: TGCGCCAGCAGACAAAGCGGGGCATACTACGAGCAGTACTTC.

A word on this clone: One end of the junction is discordant with germline, which a read error may explain. The rearrangement joins TRBV7-8 to TRBJ2-3, with TRBD2 matching 8 bases. The CDR3 has 16 residues. Germline lookup yields CDR1 SGHVS and CDR2 FQNEAQ. CDR3 DNA sequence: TGTGTCAGCAGCCCCCGGAGAGGCGGGGGGTCGGATACGCAGTATTTT. Its translation is CVSSPRRGGGSDTQYF.

This rearrangement joins TRBV5-1 to TRBJ2-2; 15 nucleotides line up with TRBD2. V shed 7 bases and J 4 bases; nucleotides not matched to a gene: 11. This CDR3 comprises 18 residues. Germline V gene sequence: CDR1 SGHRS, CDR2 YFSETQ. CDR3 protein: CASDTGLAGGGPTGELFF. As DNA, the CDR3 is TGCGCCAGCGACACCGGACTAGCGGGAGGGGGACCCACCGGGGAGCTGTTTTTT.

This rearrangement joins TRBV5-1 to TRBJ2-3, with D possibly matching TRBD1 (6 bases). Germline CDR1 is SGHRS and CDR2 is YFSETQ. This CDR3 spans 14 amino acids. Trimming shortened V by 4 bases and J by 3 bases, and 12 bases separated the two germline ends. In nucleotides, the CDR3 is TGCGCCAGCAGCCAACGGACAGATACAGATACGCAGTATTTT. Protein product: CASSQRTDTDTQYF.

This rearrangement joins TRBV20-1 to TRBJ1-1, with TRBD1 identical over 7 bases. V lost 3 bases, J lost 6 bases, and 7 bases stayed unmatched. Germline CDR1 is DFQATT and CDR2 is SNEGSKA (reference sequence). CDR3 length: 13 amino acids. CDR3 sequence (DNA): TGCAGTGCTAGTCAGGGGGTTCGGGCTGAAGCTTTCTTT. Amino acids: CSASQGVRAEAFF.

The chain combines TRBV5-1 with TRBJ1-4; the match to TRBD1 covers 9 bases. The CDR3 length is 15 residues. Germline V gene data show CDR1 as SGHRS and CDR2 as YFSETQ. Germline trimming cut 1 base from V and 6 bases from J; bases unmatched to any gene: 4. The CDR3 nucleotides are TGCGCCAGCAGCTTGCAGGGACAGGGTTATGAAAAACTGTTTTTT. It translates to CASSLQGQGYEKLFF.

The chain has TRBV4-2 and TRBJ2-5; TRBD2 might be the D (7 bases). This CDR3 is built from 13 residues. Trimming removed 4 bases at V and 5 bases at J, with 11 bases between. The germline V gene encodes CDR1 LGHNA and CDR2 YNFKEQ. The CDR3 is CASSRGGGETQYF. CDR3 DNA sequence: TGTGCCAGCAGCCGCGGGGGCGGGGAGACCCAGTACTTC.

The V and J genes are TRBV30 and TRBJ1-1; the match to TRBD1 covers 9 bases. Germline CDR1 and CDR2: GTSNPN and SVGIG (reference sequence). The V and J ends lost 3 bases and 7 bases, in that order; junction bases with no gene match: 6. The CDR3 extends over 13 amino acids. The CDR3 DNA sequence: TGTGCCTGGAGCCCGGGACAGGGATTTGAAGCTTTCTTT. Translated, it gives CAWSPGQGFEAFF.

This clone occurred once. The chain has TRBV5-1 and TRBJ1-1; 7 bases are shared with TRBD1. With V trimmed by 0 bases and J by 7 bases, 3 bases remained unmatched. Germline V gene data show CDR1 as SGHRS and CDR2 as YFSETQ. The CDR3 sequence is 13 residues long. The CDR3 loop is CASSLGTGIEAFF. In DNA form, the CDR3 reads TGCGCCAGCAGCTTGGGGACAGGTATTGAAGCTTTCTTT.

This clone was seen more than once but under ten times. The chain links TRBV11-2 to TRBJ2-3; 13 positions match TRBD2. Germline loops: CDR1 SGHAT, CDR2 FQNNGV. This CDR3 is built from 17 residues. The V and J ends lost 1 base and 6 bases, in that order; junction bases with no gene match: 7. CDR3 protein: CASSLGGLAGPRDTQYF. CDR3 in DNA: TGTGCCAGCAGCTTAGGGGGACTAGCGGGACCGAGGGATACGCAGTATTTT.

This clone was recorded only once. Different DNA sequences within this sample yield the same CDR3. The chain has TRBV7-8 and TRBJ2-6; a weak D match, TRBD1 (6 bases). Germline V gives CDR1 SGHVS, CDR2 FQNEAQ. V was cut by 3 bases and J by 4 bases, with 13 bases left in between. The CDR3 is 16 amino acids. The CDR3 DNA reads TGTGCCAGCAGCTTGGGTCAGGGGTCCGGGGCCAACGTCCTGACTTTC. This codes for CASSLGQGSGANVLTF.

This chain uses TRBV14 with TRBJ1-1; D not certain. Trimming removed 0 bases from V and 3 bases from J, with 8 bases in between. Germline CDR1 and CDR2: SGHDN and FVKESK. The CDR3 spans 14 residues. CDR3 nucleotides: TGTGCCAGCAGCCAAGATCATGGCTACACTGAAGCTTTCTTT. The encoded protein is CASSQDHGYTEAFF.

The CDR3 loop is CASSFGGSETQYF. DNA of the CDR3: TGTGCCAGCAGTTTCGGCGGGAGTGAGACCCAGTACTTC. The rearrangement joins TRBV12-3 or TRBV12-4 to TRBJ2-5, with 7 bases aligning to TRBD2. V was pared by 3 bases and J by 5 bases, with 3 bases of the junction left unmatched. The CDR3 has 13 residues.

The rearrangement uses TRBV6-2 or TRBV6-3 and TRBJ2-1, with 7 bases identical to TRBD2. The CDR3 loop spans 14 amino acids. Germline lookup yields CDR1 MNHEY and CDR2 SVGEGT. Unmatched junction bases numbered 1, after V lost 4 bases and J lost 1 base. The CDR3 bases are TGTGCCAGCAGTTGGACTAGATCCTACAATGAGCAGTTCTTC. Its translation: CASSWTRSYNEQFF.

V gene TRBV5-1 combines with J gene TRBJ1-1, with D perhaps matching TRBD1 (5 bases). The CDR3 length is 14 residues. Germline values: CDR1 SGHRS, CDR2 YFSETQ. V was trimmed by 5 bases and J by 4 bases, leaving 15 bases between them. The CDR3 DNA is TGCGCCAGCAGGCAAAATCTGGGGGGCACTGAAGCTTTCTTT. Encoded protein: CASRQNLGGTEAFF.